The entry below describes one T cell receptor (beta chain). The clone's antigen remains unknown. The sample holds no much larger clone one base away, and base qualities are not on file. TCRbeta CDR3 regions were amplified from genomic DNA by means of the immunoSEQ Assay, a bias-controlled multiplex PCR. In the authors' own workflow: The number of nucleated cells in each sample was estimated from the amplification of reference gene primers within the assay. To quantify the absolute abundance of each unique TCRbeta CDR3 rearrangement, sequence reads were collapsed and filtered. Productive Simpson clonality was computed per sample as the square root of Simpson's diversity index over productive rearrangements. TCRdb's version of the immuneACCESS table is confined to in-frame rearrangements and falls short of the full clone set. An unresolved V gene accounts for under half of the shortfall where checked; the remainder is of unknown origin. The D gene and trimming were derived from the DNA, and the V and J assignments and clone size from that table. The sample yields hundreds of thousands of clones; 92% were counted once. The ten largest clones add up to about 0.8% of the sample.

One collaborating source in Seattle enrolled patients during active infection and followed them longitudinally through the course of disease. Whole blood was collected in K2EDTA tubes by collaborating institutions according to the institutions' own protocols. For TCRbeta analysis, collaborator samples were shipped as frozen whole blood, as isolated PBMCs, or as DNA extracted from either sample type. The record originates from a study of blood T cell repertoires in COVID-19 (dated by TCRdb to about 2020). About the investigation overall: The collaborator samples originated in the United States, Italy and Spain and spanned the acute and convalescent phases of COVID-19. The dataset comprised deeply sampled blood TCRbeta repertoires from subjects exposed to, actively infected with, or recovered from COVID-19. Samples were obtained from the ongoing ImmuneRACE study (first 160 participants) and from 1,254 subjects provided by 6 global collaborators. The repertoires were released in a freely available public database intended as a resource for research on the immune response to SARS-CoV-2. Where available, HLA class I and class II types were obtained from metadata supplied by the sample provider rather than from assay-based typing. Nearly every sample came with metadata listing a de-identified subject ID, COVID-19 status, age in years and sex. The prospective study material was composed of cDNA or gDNA derived from T cells, B-cell-depleted T cells, or PBMCs. Study-wide conclusions, independent of this receptor: How much clinical and demographic metadata was included differed by source and by participant, and the metadata was provided uncurated.

The source is a man in his 60s with COVID-19, enrolled during active disease. Sequenced material: peripheral blood.

The DNA sequence reads TGCGCCAGCAGTCGCGGGGGCGTGGGGGACTCCTACGAGCAGTACTTC. It codes for CASSRGGVGDSYEQYF. The sequence links TRBV5-1 to TRBJ2-7; the D gene is possibly TRBD2, with 7 bases matching. Between the V and J ends, shortened by 5 bases and 0 bases respectively, the junction contains 18 bases. Via the germline V gene, CDR1 is SGHRS and CDR2 YFSETQ. Including the terminal cysteine and phenylalanine, the CDR3 comprises 16 residues. Only the CDR3 portion is preserved as DNA: 48 bases, with reading frame beginning at the first base.